These 10 T cell receptor beta chains originate from one sample sequenced in a study of CD4 T cells in relation to SARS-CoV-2 and coronaviruses. CD4+ T cells from unexposed donors were obtained before the COVID-19 pandemic (2011-2018). Assay: immunoSEQ multiplex PCR; the TCRdb copy retains only in-frame clones and omits some. The repertoire has under 90,000 clones, more than 80% of them found once; the top ten carry under 0.25%. The source material was naive CD4+ T cells from PBMCs. The subset was: naive CD4+ T cells isolated by negative enrichment. The origin of the receptors is a human donor in good health.

V usage is TRBV5-1 and J usage is TRBJ1-3; 8 nucleotides match TRBD1. The germline V gene has CDR1 SGHRS and CDR2 YFSETQ. After removal of 4 bases from V and 0 bases from J, the junction contained 6 bases not matched to a gene. This CDR3 is built from 16 residues. DNA of the CDR3: TGCGCCAGCAGCCCTATGACAGGGGCCTCTGGAAACACCATATATTTT. It translates to CASSPMTGASGNTIYF. Full variable domain (remainder filled in from reference TRBV5-1 and TRBJ1-3): KAGVTQTPRYLIKTRGQQVTLSCSPISGHRSVSWYQQTPGQGLQFLFEYFSETQRNKGNFPGRFSGRQFSNSRSEMNVSTLELGDSALYLCASSPMTGASGNTIYFGEGSWLTVV.

The V and J genes are TRBV9 and TRBJ2-3; TRBD2 agrees at 7 bases. This CDR3 region has 15 residues. After removal of 0 bases from V and 1 base from J, the junction contained 2 bases not matched to a gene. Germline V gene sequence: CDR1 SGDLS, CDR2 YYNGEE. The CDR3: CASSVDREGTDTQYF. CDR3 bases: TGTGCCAGCAGCGTAGACCGGGAGGGCACAGATACGCAGTATTTT.

V is TRBV6-5 and J is TRBJ2-5; TRBD1 is a possible D gene (5 bases). The germline V gene has CDR1 MNHEY and CDR2 SVGAGI. The CDR3 is 14 amino acids. Trimming stripped 2 bases from V and 0 bases from J, with 7 bases between. The CDR3 loop reads CASSYKDNQETQYF. The CDR3 bases are TGTGCCAGCAGTTACAAGGACAACCAAGAGACCCAGTACTTC.

The genes are TRBV7-2 and TRBJ1-3; the match to TRBD1 covers 7 bases. The junction had 3 bases not matched to a gene; V was cut back by 1 base and J by 0 bases. The CDR3 spans 16 residues. Per germline, CDR1 SGHTA and CDR2 FQGNSA. Written as DNA, the CDR3 is TGTGCCAGCAGCTTAGTAGGGGGCCGCTCTGGAAACACCATATATTTT. It yields the protein CASSLVGGRSGNTIYF.

The rearrangement uses TRBV18 and TRBJ2-7; tentatively, D is TRBD1 or TRBD2 (5 bases each). CDR3 length: 16 amino acids. From germline, CDR1 is KGHSH and CDR2 LQKENI. Trimming removed 4 bases from V and 4 bases from J, with 20 bases in between. For the CDR3, the DNA is TGTGCCAGCTCACTATATCTTGAGGGGTCCGGTTACGAGCAGTACTTC. Translated: CASSLYLEGSGYEQYF.

The chain joins TRBV18 to TRBJ1-5; 7 bases line up with TRBD1. V shed 1 base, J shed 7 bases, and the junction held 7 bases outside the gene matches. Per the germline V gene, CDR1 is KGHSH and CDR2 is LQKENI. There are 15 residues in the CDR3. The CDR3 reads CASSPLGGDGQPQHF. The CDR3 DNA is TGTGCCAGCTCACCACTAGGGGGCGACGGACAGCCCCAGCATTTT. The variable domain in full, completed from reference TRBV18 and TRBJ1-5, reads NAGVMQNPRHLVRRRGQEARLRCSPMKGHSHVYWYRQLPEEGLKFMVYLQKENIIDESGMPKERFSAEFPKEGPSILRIQQVVRGDSAAYFCASSPLGGDGQPQHFGDGTRLSIL.

The J gene is TRBJ1-6, the V gene TRBV5-1; no clear D. This CDR3 comprises 14 residues. V was shortened by 0 bases and J by 7 bases, with 8 bases between the two germline ends. The germline CDR1 and CDR2 sequences are SGHRS and YFSETQ. The CDR3 reads CASSLAADNSPLHF. CDR3 nucleotides: TGCGCCAGCAGCTTGGCGGCGGACAATTCACCCCTCCACTTT.

This clone was detected once. The chain is built from TRBV29-1 and TRBJ2-3, with TRBD2 matching 9 bases. The germline V gene encodes CDR1 SQVTM and CDR2 ANQGSEA. Germline trimming cut 6 bases from V and 3 bases from J; bases unmatched to any gene: 10. This CDR3 has 15 residues. CDR3 DNA: TGCAGCGTGTTAACTAGCGGGCCCACTACAGATACGCAGTATTTT. Its translation: CSVLTSGPTTDTQYF.

This clone was seen just once. The V call is TRBV2, the J call TRBJ2-3; D gene uncertain. V lost 7 bases and J lost 2, with 16 bases in between. The V gene's germline CDR1 is SNHLY and CDR2 FYNNEI. This CDR3 comprises 15 residues. The CDR3 sequence is CASKVLRNPTDTQYF. CDR3 nucleotide sequence: TGTGCCAGCAAGGTGCTGCGGAACCCCACAGATACGCAGTATTTT.

The chain is built from TRBV18 and TRBJ2-2; 7 bases agree with TRBD1. Trimming at V came to 2 bases and at J to 4 bases, leaving 13 bases not matched to a gene. Germline V gene data show CDR1 as KGHSH and CDR2 as LQKENI. This CDR3 has 18 amino acids. The CDR3: CASSPRGQRGLITGELFF. The CDR3 DNA is TGTGCCAGCTCACCAAGGGGACAGAGGGGTCTAATCACCGGGGAGCTGTTTTTT.